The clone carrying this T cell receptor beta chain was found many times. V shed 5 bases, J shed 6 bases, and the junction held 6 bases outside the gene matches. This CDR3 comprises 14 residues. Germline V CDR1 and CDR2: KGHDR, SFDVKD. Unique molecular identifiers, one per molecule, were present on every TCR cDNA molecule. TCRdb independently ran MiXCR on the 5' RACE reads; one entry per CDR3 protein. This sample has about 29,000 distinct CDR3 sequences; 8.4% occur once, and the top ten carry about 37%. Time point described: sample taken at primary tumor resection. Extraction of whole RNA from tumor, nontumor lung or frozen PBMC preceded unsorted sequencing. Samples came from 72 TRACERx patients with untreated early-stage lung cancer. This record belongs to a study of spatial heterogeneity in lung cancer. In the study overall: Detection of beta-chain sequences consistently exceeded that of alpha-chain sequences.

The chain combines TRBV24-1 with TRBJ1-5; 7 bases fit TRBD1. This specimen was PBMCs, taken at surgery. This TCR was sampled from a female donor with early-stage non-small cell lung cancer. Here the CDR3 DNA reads TGTGCCACCAGTGTAAAGGGGGCTGGTCAGCCCCAGCATTTT. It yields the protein CATSVKGAGQPQHF.